Below, 7 T cell receptor beta chains from the same sample are listed, as sequenced in a study of vaccination effects on CD4 cells after COVID-19. Isolation of CD4+ T cells took place after about 10 days of culture. Method: immunoSEQ multiplex PCR; TCRdb's copy keeps in-frame clones and lacks some. Among about 25,000 clones listed, roughly 73% were seen once. Antigens for these TCRs are unknown. The sample was CD4+ T cells from PBMCs cultured without peptide, taken before COVID-19 vaccination. These receptors were obtained from a human donor who received a COVID-19 vaccine.

The chain couples TRBV6-5 to TRBJ1-2; D unresolved. Germline V CDR1 and CDR2: MNHEY, SVGAGI. V shed 2 bases and J shed 6 bases, with 13 bases lying between them. The CDR3 has 14 residues. Here the CDR3 DNA reads TGTGCCAGCAGTTACGCCAGCGGGCGAAATGGCTACACCTTC. Translating it yields CASSYASGRNGYTF.

This clone was seen more than once but under ten times. The V and J genes are TRBV28 and TRBJ2-1; TRBD2 aligns across 11 bases. This CDR3 comprises 16 residues. After removal of 6 bases from V and 3 bases from J, the junction contained 7 bases not matched to a gene. Germline V gives CDR1 MDHEN, CDR2 SYDVKM. In DNA, the CDR3 is TGTGCCAGCAGACCCACTAGCGGGGGAGACTACAATGAGCAGTTCTTC. Translating gives CASRPTSGGDYNEQFF.

The J gene is TRBJ1-1, the V gene TRBV10-3; D not resolved. Trimming pared 0 bases from V and 7 bases from J, leaving 12 bases between. The CDR3 spans 14 residues. Germline loops: CDR1 ENHRY, CDR2 SYGVKD. The CDR3 protein is CAISESTVGFEAFF. CDR3 nucleotide sequence: TGTGCCATCAGTGAGTCAACGGTCGGATTTGAAGCTTTCTTT.

The chain employs TRBV7-9 and TRBJ2-3, with 8 bases lining up with TRBD1. V gave up 7 bases and J gave up 2 bases; unmatched junction bases: 8. CDR1 and CDR2 from the germline V gene are SEHNR and FQNEAQ (reference sequence). The CDR3 spans 15 residues. The CDR3 protein is CASTTGGSDTDTQYF. The CDR3 DNA follows: TGTGCCAGCACCACAGGGGGAAGCGACACAGATACGCAGTATTTT.

The chain joins TRBV12-3 or TRBV12-4 to TRBJ2-3; D not certain. V lost 6 bases and J 8 bases, leaving 9 bases between the germline ends. CDR3 length: 11 residues. The CDR3, as DNA: TGTGCCAGCAGCCCCTCGGGTACGCAGTATTTT. Residues: CASSPSGTQYF.

The genes are TRBV5-1 and TRBJ1-2; possible D gene TRBD1, 6 bases. This CDR3 is 13 amino acids long. The V end was cut by 5 bases, the J end by 6 bases, with 14 bases between. The V gene's germline CDR1 is SGHRS and CDR2 YFSETQ. Written as DNA, the CDR3 is TGCGCCAGCAGAGGCGGGGGGCTGGATGGCTACACCTTC. Translating it yields CASRGGGLDGYTF.

This clone was picked up a small number of times. The chain couples TRBV7-2 to TRBJ1-5, with D possibly TRBD1 on 6 matching bases. The length of the CDR3 is 13 residues. Germline CDR1 is SGHTA and CDR2 is FQGNSA. Trimming cost V 1 base and J 9 bases, with 10 bases left between them. The DNA for the CDR3 is TGTGCCAGCAGCTTAGTCGGGACATGGCCCCAGCATTTT. Its protein product is CASSLVGTWPQHF.